This entry lists 10 T cell receptor beta chains sequenced from one sample in a study of T-cell reconstitution after alpha-beta-depleted transplantation in children. Construction of the TCRbeta library involved unique molecular identifiers. TCRdb reprocessed the PCR reads with MiXCR, giving one entry per CDR3 protein. Of some 240,000 distinct CDR3 sequences in the sample, around 12% were seen once. The sample in question was PBMCs from the stem cell graft donor, obtained from the stem cell graft. The source is a human donor who donated a stem cell graft to a child with acute lymphoblastic leukemia.

This clonotype came up many times. The chain links TRBV29-1 to TRBJ2-1; TRBD2 agrees at 8 bases. Germline CDR1 reads SQVTM; CDR2 reads ANQGSEA. J lost 5 bases, V lost 4 bases, and 4 bases had no gene match. CDR3 length equals 13 residues. CDR3 nucleotides: TGCAGCGTTGCGGGACTAGGGAACAATGAGCAGTTCTTC. This encodes CSVAGLGNNEQFF.

This clonotype showed up many times. CDR3 region: CSARDMGTEMILNTEAFF. CDR3 DNA: TGCAGTGCTAGAGATATGGGGACAGAGATGATTTTGAACACTGAAGCTTTCTTT. The rearrangement joins TRBV20-1 to TRBJ1-1, with 7 bases that match TRBD1. Germline CDR1 is DFQATT and CDR2 is SNEGSKA (reference sequence). The CDR3 covers 18 residues. V shed 0 bases and J 0 bases; nucleotides not matched to a gene: 13.

There are many counts of this clonotype. This chain connects TRBV29-1 to TRBJ2-1, with 9 nucleotides matching TRBD2. V lost 7 bases to trimming and J lost 2 bases; unmatched junction nucleotides: 6. CDR1 is SQVTM, CDR2 ANQGSEA, per germline. The CDR3 totals 14 residues. The CDR3 sequence is CSATGTSTYNEQFF. The CDR3 coding sequence is TGCAGCGCCACCGGGACTAGCACCTACAATGAGCAGTTCTTC.

The table lists this clonotype with many counts. V gene TRBV20-1 combines with J gene TRBJ2-1; possibly TRBD1 for D (6 bases). Germline CDR1 DFQATT, CDR2 SNEGSKA (reference sequence). The CDR3 loop spans 13 amino acids. Trimming shortened V by 8 bases and J by 0 bases, and 11 bases separated the two germline ends. This chain's CDR3 is CSHPDSSYNEQFF. CDR3 DNA sequence: TGCAGTCACCCGGACAGCTCCTACAATGAGCAGTTCTTC.

V usage is TRBV2 and J usage is TRBJ2-3; 8 bases fit TRBD2. This CDR3 comprises 15 residues. Per the germline V gene, CDR1 is SNHLY and CDR2 is FYNNEI. V was pared by 9 bases and J by 0 bases, with 8 bases of the junction left unmatched. The CDR3 region is CARSPQRGSTDTQYF. Here the CDR3 DNA reads TGTGCCAGGAGCCCCCAGCGGGGGAGCACAGATACGCAGTATTTT.

The chain is built from TRBV11-1 and TRBJ2-5; D is uncertain. Germline V CDR1 and CDR2: SGHAT, FQDESV (reference sequence). The CDR3 has 12 residues. V lost 5 bases to trimming and J lost 5 bases, with 9 bases between them. The CDR3 spells CASSPIGETQYF. The CDR3 bases are TGTGCCAGCAGCCCTATTGGGGAGACCCAGTACTTC.

This clonotype was picked up many times. The CDR3 protein is CSVVKTGELFF. CDR3 coding DNA: TGCAGCGTCGTAAAGACCGGGGAGCTGTTTTTT. The V gene is TRBV29-1, the J gene TRBJ2-2; no reliable D call. V was pared by 6 bases and J by 5 bases, with 7 bases between. The germline V gene encodes CDR1 SQVTM and CDR2 ANQGSEA. The CDR3 consists of 11 residues.

This clonotype came up many times. The chain has TRBV11-2 and TRBJ2-1, with D perhaps matching TRBD2 (5 bases). V gave up 5 bases and J gave up 2 bases, with 25 bases separating them. This CDR3 contains 19 residues. Per germline, CDR1 SGHAT and CDR2 FQNNGV. CDR3 coding DNA: TGTGCCAGCAGCCCTCCCCCCACCATACGGGGTCGGGCCTACAATGAGCAGTTCTTC. This translates into CASSPPPTIRGRAYNEQFF. Looking up the rest from reference TRBV11-2 and TRBJ2-1 gives the full variable domain: EAGVAQSPRYKIIEKRQSVAFWCNPISGHATLYWYQQILGQGPKLLIQFQNNGVVDDSQLPKDRFSAERLKGVDSTLKIQPAKLEDSAVYLCASSPPPTIRGRAYNEQFFGPGTRLTVL.

In its sample, this clonotype was seen many times. The junction departs from the called germline gene at one end, perhaps through a read error. DNA of the CDR3: TGTGCCAGCAGCTTAGGCCGGGACAGGATCTTC. Translated, it gives CASSLGRDRIF. V gene TRBV7-9 combines with J gene TRBJ2-5, with TRBD1 identical over 8 bases. The CDR3 loop spans 11 amino acids. The germline V gene encodes CDR1 SEHNR and CDR2 FQNEAQ (reference sequence).

This clonotype has a count of ten or more. This rearrangement joins TRBV11-2 to TRBJ2-5; 10 bases agree with TRBD1. CDR1 is SGHAT and CDR2 is FQNNGV in the germline V gene. With 4 bases clipped from V and 4 bases from J, the junction kept 12 bases outside the gene matches. CDR3 size: 17 residues. Here the CDR3 DNA reads TGTGCCAGCAGCTCGATTCCTGACAGGGGGCCCGCAGAGACCCAGTACTTC. Translated, it gives CASSSIPDRGPAETQYF.